What follows are 23 T cell receptor beta chains derived from one specimen sequenced in a study of blood T cells in healthy people across ages. Alongside a J-beta primer mix, a sample-barcoded 5' primer served in a second PCR lasting about 7 to 12 cycles. TCRdb reprocessed the 5' RACE reads with MiXCR, giving one entry per CDR3 protein. This table has fewer than 950,000 distinct CDR3 sequences, approximately 53% appearing once. The sequencing sample was made of blood. The receptors derive from an elderly man in good health.

This chain connects TRBV21-1 to TRBJ2-6; the table's D call, TRBD1, was not checked against the DNA. TRBV21-1 is noted as a pseudogene. CDR3 size: 19 residues. The CDR3 DNA sequence: TGTGCCAGCAGACGTCACCCCGGACAGGGGGCTAGGGGGGCCAACGTCCTGACTTTC. Protein: CASRRHPGQGARGANVLTF.

This clonotype came up many times. The chain combines TRBV30 with TRBJ2-6; D call uncertain. Per the germline V gene, CDR1 is GTSNPN and CDR2 is SVGIG (reference sequence). This CDR3 comprises 13 residues. Trimming took off 5 bases at V and 4 bases at J, with 9 bases between the two ends. The CDR3 reads CAWGRWGANVLTF. Here the CDR3 DNA reads TGTGCCTGGGGCCGCTGGGGGGCCAACGTCCTGACTTTC.

This clonotype has a handful of counts. The rearrangement uses TRBV28 and TRBJ2-7; D is undetermined. Trimming took off 4 bases at V and 3 bases at J, with 13 bases between the two ends. This CDR3 region has 14 residues. Germline loops: CDR1 MDHEN, CDR2 SYDVKM. DNA of the CDR3: TGTGCCAGCAGTTATAAGGATAAAGACTACGAGCAGTACTTC. Residues: CASSYKDKDYEQYF.

The chain uses TRBV2 and TRBJ2-1; maybe TRBD2 (6 bases). Deletions cut 4 bases from V and 10 bases from J, with 20 bases between. Germline V lookup: CDR1 SNHLY, CDR2 FYNNEI. This CDR3 comprises 15 residues. The CDR3 coding sequence is TGTGCCAGCAGTGGTGGCGGGACCCTCCTCGTGGAGCAGTTCTTC. Translation gives CASSGGGTLLVEQFF.

This clonotype was observed a handful of times. The rearrangement links TRBV20-1 to TRBJ2-1; D ambiguous. Germline assignment: CDR1 DFQATT and CDR2 SNEGSKA (reference sequence). There are 16 residues in the CDR3. V was pared by 0 bases and J by 9 bases, with 21 bases between. CDR3 sequence (DNA): TGCAGTGCTAGAGATCGTGCCGGGTTGGCGACAAGTGAGCAGTTCTTC. This codes for CSARDRAGLATSEQFF.

The rearrangement joins TRBV12-3 or TRBV12-4 to TRBJ2-7; 8 nucleotides line up with TRBD2. CDR3 length equals 16 residues. The V and J ends lost 1 base and 5 bases, in that order; junction bases with no gene match: 10. The CDR3 spells CASSLGSGNPLDEQYF. DNA of the CDR3: TGTGCCAGCAGTTTAGGTAGCGGGAACCCTCTGGACGAGCAGTACTTC.

CDR3 in DNA: TGTGCCAGCAGCCTAAGGGCCTTAGGGGAGCAGTTCTTC. Translating gives CASSLRALGEQFF. The chain carries TRBV27 and TRBJ2-1; D uncertain. This CDR3 has 13 amino acids. CDR1 is MNHEY, CDR2 SMNVEV, per germline (reference sequence). Trimming removed 6 bases at V and 10 bases at J, with 16 bases between.

The chain joins TRBV4-1 to TRBJ2-1; D is uncertain. The CDR3 consists of 13 residues. Germline V CDR1 and CDR2: MGHRA, YSYEKL. The V and J ends lost 0 bases and 8 bases respectively, with 8 bases between them. The chain's CDR3 is CASSQEWLHEQFF. The CDR3 DNA follows: TGCGCCAGCAGCCAAGAATGGCTCCATGAGCAGTTCTTC.

This clonotype was seen a few times. The chain carries TRBV2 and TRBJ1-2; 9 bases align to TRBD1. This CDR3 is built from 13 residues. The ends lost 8 bases at V and 8 bases at J; junction bases unmatched: 9. Germline CDR1 and CDR2: SNHLY and FYNNEI. Here the CDR3 DNA reads TGTGCCAGCTCGCCTTCGGGACAGGGAGGCTACACCTTC. Translated, it gives CASSPSGQGGYTF.

This clonotype turned up a few times. The rearrangement uses TRBV29-1 and TRBJ2-1, with a possible D match to TRBD1 (6 bases). The V gene's germline CDR1 is SQVTM and CDR2 ANQGSEA. With 0 bases removed from V and 8 bases from J, the gap between germline ends came to 29 bases. There are 19 residues in the CDR3. The CDR3 reads CSVEDERRVGHGVLDEQFF. CDR3 in DNA: TGCAGCGTTGAAGATGAAAGAAGGGTGGGACATGGGGTGTTGGATGAGCAGTTCTTC.

In this sample, this clonotype turned up a few times. The CDR3 sequence: CASSAGGRSYNEQYF. The CDR3 DNA reads as TGTGCCAGCAGCGCGGGAGGCCGCTCCTACAATGAGCAGTACTTC. The chain links TRBV9 to TRBJ2-1; 7 bases match TRBD2. The J call may not be correct, given that the DNA end is closer to TRBJ2-7. This CDR3 is built from 15 residues. CDR1 SGDLS and CDR2 YYNGEE come from the germline V gene.

This clonotype was seen a single time. The chain is built from TRBV4-1 and TRBJ2-1, with 7 positions matching TRBD1. The germline V gene encodes CDR1 MGHRA and CDR2 YSYEKL. The CDR3 covers 14 residues. The V segment lost 3 bases and the J segment 7 bases; nucleotides outside the gene matches: 6. CDR3 nucleotides: TGCGCCAGCAGCCAGGGAGACAGGGCGAATGAGCAGTTCTTC. Amino acid sequence: CASSQGDRANEQFF.

This clonotype was counted many times. V is TRBV6-6 and J is TRBJ2-7, with D perhaps TRBD2 (7 bases). Deletions cut 6 bases from V and 0 bases from J, with 21 bases between. CDR1 is MNHNY, CDR2 SVGAGI, per germline (reference sequence). The CDR3 contains 17 residues. The chain's CDR3 is CASRSSGAGANSYEQYF. The CDR3 DNA follows: TGTGCCAGCAGGTCCTCCGGGGCGGGGGCGAACTCCTACGAGCAGTACTTC.

V usage is TRBV4-3 and J usage is TRBJ2-3, with D uncertain. The germline V gene has CDR1 LGHNA and CDR2 YSLEER. The V end was cut by 0 bases, the J end by 0 bases, with 7 bases between. This CDR3 contains 15 residues. CDR3 region: CASSQDLTSTDTQYF. The CDR3 bases are TGCGCCAGCAGCCAAGACCTGACTAGCACAGATACGCAGTATTTT.

About this clonotype: A junction end diverges from the germline sequence, so it may reflect a read error. The V and J genes are TRBV4-1 and TRBJ2-7; no firm D call. CDR1 MGHRA and CDR2 YSYEKL come from the germline V gene. There are 15 residues in the CDR3. The CDR3 sequence is CASSQVTLPPAERYF. CDR3 bases: TGCGCCAGCAGCCAAGTAACTCTCCCCCCTGCCGAGCGGTACTTC.

The rearrangement joins TRBV9 to TRBJ2-4, with 10 nucleotides matching TRBD2. The CDR3 extends over 17 amino acids. Germline lookup yields CDR1 SGDLS and CDR2 YYNGEE. V gave up 3 bases and J gave up 8 bases; unmatched junction bases: 14. The CDR3 coding sequence is TGTGCCAGCAGCGCCCAACAGGGACTAGCGCCTAAAGACATTCAGTACTTC. Protein: CASSAQQGLAPKDIQYF.

This chain uses TRBV27 with TRBJ2-1, with 10 bases aligning to TRBD1. Per germline, CDR1 MNHEY and CDR2 SMNVEV (reference sequence). J lost 0 bases, V lost 6 bases, and 11 bases had no gene match. This CDR3 has 18 amino acids. The CDR3 sequence: CASSPTGGLWSSYNEQFF. In DNA form, the CDR3 reads TGTGCCAGCAGCCCGACAGGGGGCCTTTGGAGCTCCTACAATGAGCAGTTCTTC.

The chain employs TRBV5-1 and TRBJ2-1, with TRBD2 matching 11 bases. The germline V gene encodes CDR1 SGHRS and CDR2 YFSETQ. The CDR3 is 17 amino acids. J lost 2 bases, V lost 4 bases, and 8 bases had no gene match. The CDR3 region is CASSPVASGGTYNEQFF. The DNA of the CDR3 is TGCGCCAGCAGCCCCGTGGCTAGCGGGGGGACCTACAATGAGCAGTTCTTC. The variable domain in full, with the rest retrieved from reference TRBV5-1 and TRBJ2-1, is KAGVTQTPRYLIKTRGQQVTLSCSPISGHRSVSWYQQTPGQGLQFLFEYFSETQRNKGNFPGRFSGRQFSNSRSEMNVSTLELGDSALYLCASSPVASGGTYNEQFFGPGTRLTVL.

CDR3 protein: CASDSVSYEQYF. The CDR3 DNA reads as TGTGCCAGCGATTCCGTCAGTTACGAGCAGTACTTC. V gene TRBV2 combines with J gene TRBJ2-7; D gene ambiguous. Trimming shortened V by 8 bases and J by 4 bases, and 12 bases separated the two germline ends. The CDR3 sequence is 12 residues long. Germline lookup yields CDR1 SNHLY and CDR2 FYNNEI.

In nucleotides, the CDR3 is TGTGCCAGCACTGAAACAGGGGCGACCTACGAGCAGTACTTC. Amino acid sequence: CASTETGATYEQYF. The chain links TRBV6-6 to TRBJ2-5; TRBD1 agrees at 7 bases. The J call may be faulty, since TRBJ2-7 better matches the DNA end. The CDR3 has 14 residues. The germline gives CDR1 MNHNY, CDR2 SVGAGI (reference sequence).

As regards this clonotype: The junction departs from germline at one end; a sequencing error may be responsible. This chain links TRBV7-2 with TRBJ2-7, with TRBD2 matching over 13 bases. The CDR3 has 17 amino acids. CDR1 is SGHTA, CDR2 FQGNSA, per germline. The CDR3, as DNA: TGTGCCGGCAGCTCGGGACTAGCGGGGTCATCCTACAATGAGCAGTACTTC. This sequence encodes CAGSSGLAGSSYNEQYF.

The rearrangement uses TRBV27 and TRBJ1-2; maybe TRBD1 (6 bases). There are 14 residues in the CDR3. CDR1 and CDR2 from the germline V gene are MNHEY and SMNVEV (reference sequence). V lost 5 bases and J lost 4, with 14 bases in between. CDR3 protein: CASSRTQGFYGYTF. The CDR3 DNA reads TGTGCCAGCAGTCGTACACAGGGATTCTATGGCTACACCTTC.

This clonotype was detected only a few times. The rearrangement links TRBV27 to TRBJ2-1, with D possibly called TRBD1 or TRBD2 (5 bases each). The CDR3 covers 16 residues. The V end lost 5 bases, the J end lost 5 bases, and 19 bases lay between the germline ends. Per germline, CDR1 MNHEY and CDR2 SMNVEV (reference sequence). The CDR3 region has the DNA TGTGCCAGCAGTCCGGGGACCGGGATAGGAAACAATGAGCAGTTCTTC. Protein product: CASSPGTGIGNNEQFF.